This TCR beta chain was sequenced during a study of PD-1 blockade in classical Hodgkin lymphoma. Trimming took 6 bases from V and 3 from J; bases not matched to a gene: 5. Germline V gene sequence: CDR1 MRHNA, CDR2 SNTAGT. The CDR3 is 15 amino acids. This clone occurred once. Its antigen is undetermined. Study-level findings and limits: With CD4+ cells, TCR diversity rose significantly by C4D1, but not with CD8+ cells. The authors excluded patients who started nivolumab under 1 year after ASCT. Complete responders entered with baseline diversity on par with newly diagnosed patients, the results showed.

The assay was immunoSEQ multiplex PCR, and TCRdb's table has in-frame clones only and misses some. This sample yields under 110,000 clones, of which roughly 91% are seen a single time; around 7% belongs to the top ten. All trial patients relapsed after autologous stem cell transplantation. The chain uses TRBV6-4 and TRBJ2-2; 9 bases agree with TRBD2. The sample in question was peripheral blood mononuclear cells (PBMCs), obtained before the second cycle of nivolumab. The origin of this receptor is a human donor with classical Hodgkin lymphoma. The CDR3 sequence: CASRSGTSYTGELFF. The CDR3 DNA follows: TGTGCCAGCAGAAGCGGGACTAGCTACACCGGGGAGCTGTTTTTT.